The T cell receptor beta chain described here comes from a study of blood T cell repertoires in COVID-19. Study summary: T cells, B-cell-depleted T cells, or PBMCs supplied cDNA or gDNA.

Original handling: The authors estimated nucleated cell counts from reference gene primer amplification. Sequencing used immunoSEQ multiplex PCR; TCRdb keeps in-frame clones, though not all of them. Clone size and the V and J calls come from that table; the DNA yielded D and trimming. Of 20,000 to 30,000 clones listed, around 94% are singletons. Material: peripheral blood. This TCR was recovered from a human donor in a cohort sampled during active COVID-19.

The chain's CDR3 is CASSESEGRGAFF. CDR3 nucleotides: TGCGCCAGCAGTGAGTCGGAGGGACGTGGGGCTTTCTTT. The chain joins TRBV10-1 to TRBJ1-1, with TRBD1 as a possible D gene (5 bases). V lost 0 bases and J 11 bases, leaving 13 bases between the germline ends. Germline V lookup: CDR1 WNHNN, CDR2 SYGVQD (reference sequence). The CDR3 loop spans 13 amino acids.